These 29 T cell receptor beta chains were all obtained from the same sample, sequenced in a study of spatial heterogeneity in lung cancer. Each CDR3 protein gets one entry after TCRdb re-called the 5' RACE reads with MiXCR. The data contain roughly 17,000 distinct CDR3 sequences, less than 12% of them singletons. Time point reported: blood at routine non-recurrence follow-up after resection. Here the sequenced sample was PBMCs, taken at follow-up. The receptors here all came from a female donor with early-stage non-small cell lung cancer.

This clonotype was seen more than once but under ten times. The rearrangement uses TRBV28 and TRBJ1-4, with unresolved D. V was shortened by 1 base and J by 1 base, with 10 bases between the two germline ends. This CDR3 region has 16 residues. CDR1 is MDHEN and CDR2 is SYDVKM in the germline V gene. This CDR3 is CASSLSGVETNEKLFF. The CDR3 nucleotides are TGTGCCAGCAGTTTATCGGGAGTGGAAACTAATGAAAAACTGTTTTTT.

This clonotype was counted ten times or more. The chain employs TRBV29-1 and TRBJ1-5; D gene uncertain. The ends were cut back, 5 bases at V and 1 base at J, with 6 bases in the middle. CDR1 and CDR2 (germline): SQVTM, ANQGSEA. This CDR3 region has 12 residues. The CDR3 is CSVRESNQPQHF. The DNA of the CDR3 is TGCAGCGTTAGGGAAAGCAATCAGCCCCAGCATTTT.

This clonotype was seen a handful of times. The rearrangement uses TRBV29-1 and TRBJ1-2; D not resolved. The CDR3 is 15 amino acids. With 0 bases removed from V and 2 bases from J, the gap between germline ends came to 13 bases. Per the germline V gene, CDR1 is SQVTM and CDR2 is ANQGSEA. The CDR3 nucleotides are TGCAGCGTTGAAGATGGGGTACTTTTAAACTATGGCTACACCTTC. The encoded protein is CSVEDGVLLNYGYTF.

By its share, this clonotype is medium-sized. The genes are TRBV2 and TRBJ1-4; D is undetermined. Per germline, CDR1 SNHLY and CDR2 FYNNEI. V was pared by 6 bases and J by 4 bases, with 15 bases between. The CDR3 runs 15 residues. CDR3: CASRPLGRDNEKLFF. The CDR3 nucleotides read TGTGCCAGCAGACCCCTCGGCAGAGATAATGAAAAACTGTTTTTT.

This clonotype was observed a few times. The chain combines TRBV3-1 with TRBJ2-3; TRBD2 aligns across 10 bases. CDR3 length: 18 amino acids. Trimming at V came to 1 base and at J to 5 bases, leaving 12 bases not matched to a gene. Germline assignment: CDR1 LGHDT and CDR2 YNNKEL (reference sequence). Here the CDR3 DNA reads TGTGCCAGCAGCCAAGGGCCAGCGGGAGGGGGTCAGGGAGATACGCAGTATTTT. It codes for CASSQGPAGGGQGDTQYF.

Many counts were recorded for this clonotype. The chain recombines TRBV18 with TRBJ1-4; 9 bases line up with TRBD1. The CDR3 has 17 amino acids. J was trimmed by 5 bases and V by 3 bases; bases with no gene match: 10. Per the germline V gene, CDR1 is KGHSH and CDR2 is LQKENI. The CDR3 coding sequence is TGTGCCAGCTCACCTCTCACTCCGGGACAGGGAAATGAAAAACTGTTTTTT. It encodes CASSPLTPGQGNEKLFF.

This clonotype was seen ten or more times. This chain joins TRBV11-1 and TRBJ1-1; D ambiguous. The germline gives CDR1 SGHAT, CDR2 FQDESV (reference sequence). The CDR3 loop spans 13 amino acids. V was trimmed by 0 bases and J by 3 bases, leaving 5 bases between them. The CDR3 reads CASSLAGHTEAFF. CDR3 DNA: TGTGCCAGCAGCTTAGCAGGGCACACTGAAGCTTTCTTT. The full variable domain, its missing parts supplied by reference TRBV11-1 and TRBJ1-1, is EAEVAQSPRYKITEKSQAVAFWCDPISGHATLYWYRQILGQGPELLVQFQDESVVDDSQLPKDRFSAERLKGVDSTLKIQPAELGDSAMYLCASSLAGHTEAFFGQGTRLTVV.

Ten or more counts support this clonotype. The chain employs TRBV11-2 and TRBJ2-5; D tentatively fits TRBD1 or TRBD2 (6 bases each). The CDR3 covers 14 residues. Germline V gene sequence: CDR1 SGHAT, CDR2 FQNNGV. Trimming shortened V by 2 bases and J by 5 bases, and 12 bases separated the two germline ends. The CDR3 DNA follows: TGTGCCAGCAGCTTAATTCGGGGGCTGGAGACCCAGTACTTC. Protein sequence: CASSLIRGLETQYF.

This clonotype showed up many times. The chain joins TRBV7-9 to TRBJ2-3; the match to TRBD1 covers 10 bases. Germline V CDR1 and CDR2: SEHNR, FQNEAQ (reference sequence). V trimming: 1 base; J trimming: 4 bases; junction bases outside the gene matches: 2. This CDR3 is 15 amino acids long. The CDR3: CASSLVTGGADTQYF. CDR3 in DNA: TGTGCCAGCAGCTTAGTGACAGGGGGCGCAGATACGCAGTATTTT.

This clonotype was counted at least ten times. The chain links TRBV11-2 to TRBJ2-5; the match to TRBD2 covers 10 bases. The CDR3 runs to 17 residues. Unmatched junction bases numbered 11, after V lost 5 bases and J lost 2 bases. The germline V gene has CDR1 SGHAT and CDR2 FQNNGV. CDR3: CASSLVLAGARQETQYF. The DNA of the CDR3 is TGTGCCAGCAGCCTGGTGCTAGCGGGGGCTCGGCAAGAGACCCAGTACTTC.

This clonotype has a count of ten or more. This chain joins TRBV7-8 and TRBJ2-3; D not resolved. In germline, CDR1 is SGHVS, CDR2 FQNEAQ. The V and J ends lost 6 bases and 6 bases respectively, with 10 bases between them. The CDR3 is made up of 12 amino acids. The chain's CDR3 is CASSHIGDTQYF. In nucleotides, the CDR3 is TGTGCCAGCAGTCACATCGGGGATACGCAGTATTTT. Drawing the rest from reference TRBV7-8 and TRBJ2-3, the complete variable domain is GAGVSQSPRYKVAKRGQDVALRCDPISGHVSLFWYQQALGQGPEFLTYFQNEAQLDKSGLPSDRFFAERPEGSVSTLKIQRTQQEDSAVYLCASSHIGDTQYFGPGTRLTVL.

This clonotype was counted many times. V and J are TRBV18 and TRBJ2-5; TRBD1 or TRBD2 may be the D gene (5 bases each). Germline lookup yields CDR1 KGHSH and CDR2 LQKENI. The CDR3 runs 14 residues. Trimming removed 4 bases from V and 2 bases from J, with 11 bases in between. The CDR3 coding sequence is TGTGCCAGCTCACTGGGACGAGAACAAGAGACCCAGTACTTC. Translating it yields CASSLGREQETQYF.

This clonotype was detected ten times or more. The chain couples TRBV6-1 to TRBJ2-5; 13 bases are a match to TRBD2. Unmatched junction bases numbered 6, after V lost 1 base and J lost 1 base. Germline CDR1 reads MNHNS; CDR2 reads SASEGT. CDR3 length: 18 amino acids. The CDR3 bases are TGTGCCAGCAGTGAAGTTATGGGGACTAGCGGGGTCCAAGAGACCCAGTACTTC. Protein: CASSEVMGTSGVQETQYF.

The J gene is TRBJ2-4, the V gene TRBV6-1; unclear D gene. Germline lookup yields CDR1 MNHNS and CDR2 SASEGT. There are 17 residues in the CDR3. Trimming stripped 3 bases from V and 2 bases from J, with 17 bases between. The CDR3 loop reads CASSENPPASSKNIQYF. In DNA form, the CDR3 reads TGTGCCAGCAGTGAGAACCCGCCGGCGTCCTCCAAAAACATTCAGTACTTC.

V is TRBV6-2 or TRBV6-3 and J is TRBJ1-1; D not certain. This CDR3 spans 11 amino acids. CDR1 MNHEY and CDR2 SVGEGT come from the germline V gene. V lost 2 bases, J lost 8 bases, and 6 bases lay in between. For the CDR3, the DNA is TGTGCCAGCAGTTACCTAGGCGAAGCTTTCTTT. This gives the protein CASSYLGEAFF.

The V and J genes are TRBV28 and TRBJ1-3; D is perhaps TRBD1 (5 bases). This CDR3 is 15 amino acids long. V was trimmed by 4 bases and J by 3 bases, leaving 13 bases between them. CDR1 is MDHEN and CDR2 is SYDVKM in the germline V gene. CDR3 residues: CASSSWDLRGNTIYF. In DNA, the CDR3 is TGTGCCAGCAGTTCATGGGACCTTCGTGGAAACACCATATATTTT.

This clonotype was seen ten or more times. This chain connects TRBV10-3 to TRBJ2-1; 10 nucleotides agree with TRBD1. The germline CDR1 and CDR2 sequences are ENHRY and SYGVKD. The junction had 10 bases not matched to a gene; V was cut back by 6 bases and J by 5 bases. The CDR3 extends over 16 amino acids. The CDR3 here is CAISAQGTGVNNEQFF. As DNA, the CDR3 is TGTGCCATCAGCGCCCAAGGGACAGGGGTGAACAATGAGCAGTTCTTC.

The chain carries TRBV28 and TRBJ2-3; D is tentatively TRBD1 or TRBD2 (6 bases each). Trimming removed 6 bases at V and 4 bases at J, with 20 bases between. CDR1 MDHEN and CDR2 SYDVKM come from the germline V gene. The CDR3 extends over 16 amino acids. This CDR3 reads CASRSQGGGRADTQYF. CDR3 nucleotide sequence: TGTGCCAGCAGGTCGCAAGGAGGGGGAAGGGCAGATACGCAGTATTTT.

This clonotype showed up many times. The chain employs TRBV18 and TRBJ1-2, with D perhaps TRBD1 (5 bases). Germline CDR1 and CDR2: KGHSH and LQKENI. The germline V and J ends were trimmed by 2 bases and 10 bases, with 11 bases remaining between them. This CDR3 has 12 amino acids. Here the CDR3 reads CASSPLGRAYTF. For the CDR3, the DNA is TGTGCCAGCTCACCATTGGGACGTGCCTACACCTTC.

There are many counts of this clonotype. V gene TRBV12-3 or TRBV12-4 combines with J gene TRBJ2-7; TRBD1 matches 9 bases. The CDR3 extends over 15 amino acids. Losses at the gene ends were 5 bases for V and 1 base for J; bases not matched to a gene: 6. Here the CDR3 DNA reads TGTGCCAGCAGTCCCCACGGGACAGGGTCCTACGAGCAGTACTTC. Amino acid sequence: CASSPHGTGSYEQYF.

About this clonotype: It may be a read error: a sequence one base away is much more abundant. V is TRBV4-3 and J is TRBJ1-6; TRBD1 matches 7 bases. CDR1 and CDR2 from the germline V gene are LGHNA and YSLEER. This CDR3 comprises 15 residues. This chain's CDR3 is CASSTKQGYNSPFHF. The DNA for the CDR3 is TGCGCCAGCAGCACAAAACAGGGGTATAATTCACCCTTCCACTTT.

The V call is TRBV20-1, the J call TRBJ2-6; possibly TRBD2 for D (6 bases). The V end was cut by 4 bases, the J end by 0 bases, with 16 bases between. The CDR3 length is 17 residues. Germline CDR1 is DFQATT and CDR2 is SNEGSKA (reference sequence). CDR3 bases: TGCAGTGCTACCCGGGGGAGGCTGTTCTCTGGGGCCAACGTCCTGACTTTC. Protein: CSATRGRLFSGANVLTF.

The sample holds many counts of this clonotype. The rearrangement joins TRBV9 to TRBJ1-2; D uncertain. Germline CDR1 reads SGDLS; CDR2 reads YYNGEE. Trimming removed 3 bases at V and 6 bases at J, with 18 bases between. This CDR3 comprises 15 residues. CDR3 amino acids: CASSASMRRRNGYTF. The CDR3 DNA follows: TGTGCCAGCAGCGCCTCAATGAGAAGGAGGAATGGCTACACCTTC.

About this clonotype itself: A read error may produce the germline difference seen at one junction end. The rearrangement joins TRBV15 to TRBJ2-7; maybe TRBD2 (6 bases). The CDR3 is made up of 16 amino acids. Germline-derived CDR1 and CDR2 are LNHNV and YYDKDF (reference sequence). CDR3 coding DNA: TGTGTCACCAGCGTAACCTCTGGGACTCTATCCTACGAGCAGTACTTC. Translation gives CVTSVTSGTLSYEQYF.

CDR3 bases: TGTGCCAGCAGTTACGACGGCAGCTCCTATAATTCACCCCTCCACTTT. Protein: CASSYDGSSYNSPLHF. The V gene is TRBV6-5, the J gene TRBJ1-6, with unresolved D. The germline V gene encodes CDR1 MNHEY and CDR2 SVGAGI. Deletions cut 2 bases from V and 0 bases from J, with 8 bases between. The CDR3 runs 16 residues.

In its sample, this clonotype was seen many times. This chain joins TRBV29-1 and TRBJ2-4; 8 bases map to TRBD1. Germline V CDR1 and CDR2: SQVTM, ANQGSEA. J gave up 1 base and V 4 bases, and 9 bases lay outside the gene matches. This CDR3 contains 16 residues. The DNA for the CDR3 is TGCAGCGTTGCCTTCAAGCGACAGGGGGCCAAAAACATTCAGTACTTC. Protein: CSVAFKRQGAKNIQYF. The full variable domain, its missing parts supplied by reference TRBV29-1 and TRBJ2-4, is SAVISQKPSRDICQRGTSLTIQCQVDSQVTMMFWYRQQPGQSLTLIATANQGSEATYESGFVIDKFPISRPNLTFSTLTVSNMSPEDSSIYLCSVAFKRQGAKNIQYFGAGTRLSVL.

V gene TRBV28 combines with J gene TRBJ1-2; no reliable D call. Trimming shortened V by 3 bases and J by 4 bases, and 12 bases separated the two germline ends. The germline V gene encodes CDR1 MDHEN and CDR2 SYDVKM. The CDR3 is 14 amino acids. This chain's CDR3 is CASSFSDRFYGYTF. The CDR3 DNA is TGTGCCAGCAGTTTTTCGGACCGATTCTATGGCTACACCTTC.

The table lists this clonotype with many counts. The genes are TRBV28 and TRBJ2-7; the match to TRBD2 covers 8 bases. V shed 5 bases, J shed 0 bases, and the junction held 6 bases outside the gene matches. There are 15 residues in the CDR3. Germline values: CDR1 MDHEN, CDR2 SYDVKM. The CDR3 DNA reads as TGTGCCAGCAGTGGGGCCAGCGGGGGCTCCTACGAGCAGTACTTC. It specifies CASSGASGGSYEQYF.

The chain carries TRBV6-5 and TRBJ1-1; 7 nucleotides align to TRBD1. The length of the CDR3 is 14 residues. J gave up 1 base and V 7 bases, and 6 bases lay outside the gene matches. The V gene's germline CDR1 is MNHEY and CDR2 SVGAGI. The CDR3 here is CASTRDSSNTEAFF. The CDR3 DNA reads TGTGCCAGCACCCGGGACAGCTCGAACACTGAAGCTTTCTTT.